The clone carrying this TCR beta chain was detected once. Its specificity is not known. This sample stems from a study of cytomegalovirus exposure and HLA in healthy donors. Germline lookup yields CDR1 MNHNS and CDR2 SASEGT. The CDR3 covers 13 residues. Trimming took 8 bases from V and 7 from J, leaving 12 bases between them. Whole-study results and caveats: In a later analysis, parvovirus B19, influenza, CMV and Epstein-Barr virus appeared linked to several top co-occurrence clusters.

Use of 60 Vbeta and 13 Jbeta primers characterized the PCR. Measured with immunoSEQ multiplex PCR; TCRdb has only the in-frame clones, and not every one. This table holds some 190,000 clones, more than 65% found once. Sequencing input: PBMCs. The clonotype was recovered from a female donor in good health and CMV-seronegative. The chain carries TRBV6-1 and TRBJ1-6; D not certain. In DNA form, the CDR3 reads TGTGCCAGCCGGGAGGTAGAGAATTCACCCCTCCACTTT. Its protein product is CASREVENSPLHF.